Each of the 31 T cell receptor beta chains below was sequenced from the same sample in a study of tumor-infiltrating lymphocytes in primary liver carcinoma. With a constant-region primer, TCR beta cDNA was made from around 530 ng of total RNA. Three nested multiplex PCR rounds of slightly modified ARM-PCR generated TCR beta libraries. Use of TRBV1-TRBV30 forward primers with a C-beta reverse primer characterized the first two PCR rounds, which lasted around 10 cycles each. TCRdb processed the multiplex PCR reads anew with MiXCR; each CDR3 protein has one entry. The sample shows over 95,000 distinct CDR3 sequences, around two thirds of them seen only once. Between roughly 20 and 32 mg of unsorted bulk tissue served as the source from which RNA and DNA were co-extracted. Sequencing was done on a sample of liver tumor tissue from sampling region 5. This sample's subset: tumor region T5, tumor centre. The origin of the receptors is an older woman with primary liver carcinoma and hepatitis B virus infection.

About this clonotype: This may stem from a read error, because a much larger clone lies one nucleotide away. V usage is TRBV5-4 and J usage is TRBJ2-1; 10 bases are shared with TRBD1. The CDR3 is made up of 15 amino acids. The germline CDR1 and CDR2 sequences are SGHNT and YYREEE (reference sequence). The DNA of the CDR3 is TGTGCCAGCAGCTCCGACAGGGGGCGCGCCAATGAGCACTTCTTC. It encodes CASSSDRGRANEHFF. The full variable domain, in which reference TRBV5-4 and TRBJ2-1 provide the parts outside the CDR3, is ETGVTQSPTHLIKTRGQQVTLRCSSQSGHNTVSWYQQALGQGPQFIFQYYREEENGRGNFPPRFSGLQFPNYSSELNVNALELDDSALYLCASSSDRGRANEHFFGPGTRLTVL.

Note on this clonotype: Sequence at one end of the junction differs from germline and may be a read error. The rearrangement uses TRBV7-8 and TRBJ2-3; TRBD2 matches at 11 bases. There are 13 residues in the CDR3. Per the germline V gene, CDR1 is SGHVS and CDR2 is FQNEAQ. In DNA form, the CDR3 reads TGTGTCAGCAGCTTATCACCGGGACTAGCGGCGTATTTT. This gives the protein CVSSLSPGLAAYF.

Note on this clonotype: A much larger clonotype is one base distant, so this may be a read error. The gene calls are TRBV5-6 and TRBJ2-7; the D gene is possibly TRBD2 (5 bases). CDR3 length: 13 amino acids. Per the germline V gene, CDR1 is SGHDT and CDR2 is YYEEEE. The chain's CDR3 is CTSSFYGTYEQYF. CDR3 DNA sequence: TGTACCAGCAGCTTTTACGGGACCTACGAGCAGTACTTC.

The genes are TRBV6-1 and TRBJ1-4; no reliable D call. The V gene lost 3 bases and the J gene lost 16 bases, with 12 bases spanning the gap. Germline CDR1 reads MNHNS; CDR2 reads SASEGT. This CDR3 region has 11 residues. CDR3 protein: CASSDYHDTFF. CDR3 nucleotide sequence: TGTGCCAGCAGTGACTACCATGACACGTTTTTT.

About this clonotype: The conserved final phenylalanine or tryptophan is absent from the CDR3, which likely points to a read error. The V gene is TRBV11-2, the J gene TRBJ2-7; D uncertain. This CDR3 spans 13 amino acids. The germline V gene has CDR1 SGHAT and CDR2 FQNNGV. Between the trimmed V and J ends, which lost 3 bases and 4 bases, there was a span of 10 bases. The CDR3 is CASSFMDRYEQYL. For the CDR3, the DNA is TGTGCCAGCAGCTTCATGGATCGGTACGAGCAGTACCTC.

This clonotype showed up just a few times. V is TRBV5-1 and J is TRBJ1-4; TRBD1 matches 7 bases. Germline trimming cut 4 bases from V and 7 bases from J; bases unmatched to any gene: 10. The V gene's germline CDR1 is SGHRS and CDR2 YFSETQ. The CDR3 sequence is 15 residues long. This CDR3 reads CASSSDRVAGEKLFF. The CDR3 DNA reads as TGCGCCAGCAGCAGCGACAGGGTCGCGGGTGAAAAACTGTTTTTT.

The sample holds many counts of this clonotype. V gene TRBV6-1 combines with J gene TRBJ1-2; D ambiguous. V was trimmed by 8 bases and J by 4 bases, leaving 8 bases between them. CDR1 and CDR2 (germline): MNHNS, SASEGT. The length of the CDR3 is 11 residues. CDR3 region: CASGWPYGYTF. CDR3 nucleotides: TGTGCCAGCGGTTGGCCCTATGGCTACACCTTC.

The rearrangement links TRBV12-3 or TRBV12-4 to TRBJ2-2; the D gene is possibly TRBD1 (6 bases). This CDR3 comprises 16 residues. The ends were cut back, 1 base at V and 10 bases at J, with 19 bases in the middle. The CDR3 protein is CASSLDQGQNIEELFF. The CDR3 nucleotides are TGTGCCAGCAGTTTAGACCAGGGGCAGAACATCGAGGAGCTGTTTTTT.

Concerning this clonotype itself: Relative to the germline gene, one junction end is altered; a read error may explain this. J is TRBJ2-4 and V is TRBV6-5; 7 bases map to TRBD1. The CDR3 runs 16 residues. Germline V gives CDR1 MNHEY, CDR2 SVGAGI. The CDR3 DNA is TGTGTCAGCAGCCAAAACCGGGACAGAGTCCCGAACATTCAGTACTTC. Its translation: CVSSQNRDRVPNIQYF.

To note about this clonotype: Mismatch with germline at one junction end may stem from a read error. This chain links TRBV12-3 or TRBV12-4 with TRBJ2-5; a possible D gene is TRBD1 (6 bases). This CDR3 has 15 amino acids. This chain's CDR3 is CVSNTLPGRGETQYF. CDR3 coding DNA: TGTGTCAGCAACACACTACCGGGAAGGGGGGAGACCCAGTACTTC.

This clonotype has a single count. The missing conserved phenylalanine or tryptophan at the end of this CDR3 makes a read error likely. This chain joins TRBV11-3 and TRBJ2-1; D remains ambiguous. The CDR3 loop spans 13 amino acids. Germline CDR1 reads SGHNT; CDR2 reads YENEEA. For the CDR3, the DNA is TGTGCCAGCAGTGCCTGGTGCTACGATGAGCAGTTCTTA. Its protein product is CASSAWCYDEQFL.

This clonotype was detected ten times or more. This chain links TRBV24-1 with TRBJ2-1, with a tentative D call TRBD2 (6 bases). The CDR3 loop spans 15 amino acids. Germline V gives CDR1 KGHDR, CDR2 SFDVKD. V was pared by 4 bases and J by 4 bases, with 13 bases between. For the CDR3, the DNA is TGTGCCACCAGTGAACTTAGCGGCAAGTACAATGAGCAGTTCTTC. Its translation: CATSELSGKYNEQFF.

On this clonotype itself: Possible read error: a much larger clone is one base away. The chain recombines TRBV5-5 with TRBJ1-5, with TRBD1 matching over 8 bases. The germline gives CDR1 SGHKS, CDR2 YYEKEE (reference sequence). With 4 bases clipped from V and 4 bases from J, the junction kept 7 bases outside the gene matches. The length of the CDR3 is 15 residues. The CDR3 DNA reads as TGTGCCAGCAGCATGATAGGGACAGGAAATCAGCCCCAGCATTTT. Translation gives CASSMIGTGNQPQHF.

In the case of this clonotype: This likely comes from a read error, as the CDR3 has no conserved phenylalanine or tryptophan at its end. This rearrangement joins TRBV7-9 to TRBJ2-1, with D tentatively TRBD1 or TRBD2 (6 bases each). The V gene's germline CDR1 is SEHNR and CDR2 FQNEAQ (reference sequence). This CDR3 is built from 14 residues. V gave up 5 bases and J gave up 9 bases, with 17 bases separating them. The CDR3 region has the DNA TGTGCCAGCAGCCAGGGGACCGGGGGATTTGAGCAGTTCTTA. This codes for CASSQGTGGFEQFL.

Remarks on this clonotype: Just one base apart from a much larger clone, this may be a read error. V and J are TRBV7-9 and TRBJ2-1; 8 bases agree with TRBD2. The CDR3 loop spans 13 amino acids. Unmatched junction bases numbered 5, after V lost 10 bases and J lost 3 bases. Germline CDR1 and CDR2: SEHNR and FQNEAQ (reference sequence). CDR3 in DNA: TGTGCCAACCGTCTAGCGGGCTACAATGAGCAGTTCTTC. It is translated as CANRLAGYNEQFF.

For this clonotype: This may be a read error, as it is one base from a much larger clone. The chain couples TRBV28 to TRBJ1-2; D remains unclear. This CDR3 contains 12 residues. Looked up from germline, CDR1 is MDHEN and CDR2 is SYDVKM. The CDR3 bases are TGTGCCAGCACGAACAGAAACTATGGCCACACCTTC. This encodes CASTNRNYGHTF.

Turning to this clonotype: A much bigger clone sits one base away, suggesting this may be a read error. The J gene is TRBJ1-3, the V gene TRBV6-1; possibly TRBD1 for D (5 bases). From germline, CDR1 is MNHNS and CDR2 SASEGT. This CDR3 region has 15 residues. The CDR3: CVSSEGRRSGNTIYF. CDR3 in DNA: TGTGTCAGCAGCGAGGGACGGCGCTCTGGAAACACCATATATTTT.

This clonotype showed up many times. The chain joins TRBV5-4 to TRBJ2-3; TRBD2 matches at 8 bases. CDR1 SGHNT and CDR2 YYREEE come from the germline V gene (reference sequence). The CDR3 runs to 16 residues. Trimming cost V 0 bases and J 2 bases; bases outside gene matches: 5. Here the CDR3 reads CASSLGTSGDTDTQYF. In nucleotides, the CDR3 is TGTGCCAGCAGCTTGGGTACTAGCGGTGACACAGATACGCAGTATTTT.

The chain carries TRBV7-9 and TRBJ2-6, with 9 positions matching TRBD2. This CDR3 is built from 21 residues. J was trimmed by 3 bases and V by 0 bases; bases with no gene match: 15. Germline V gene data show CDR1 as SEHNR and CDR2 as FQNEAQ (reference sequence). CDR3 bases: TGTGCCAGCAGCTTAGCGAGTTCAGGGACTAGCAGCAGGCTTGGGGCCAACGTCCTGACTTTC. Protein: CASSLASSGTSSRLGANVLTF.

As to this clonotype: In this CDR3 the conserved last residue, phenylalanine or tryptophan, is missing, so a read error is likely. The chain employs TRBV11-2 and TRBJ2-1; tentatively, D is TRBD2 (5 bases). The CDR3 consists of 15 residues. CDR1 is SGHAT, CDR2 FQNNGV, per germline. The CDR3 region is CVSSLGTYSGNEQFL. The CDR3 region has the DNA TGTGTCAGCAGCTTAGGCACTTACAGCGGAAATGAGCAGTTCCTC.

Details on this clonotype: The germline gene is not matched at one end of the junction; a read error may be the cause. This chain uses TRBV11-3 with TRBJ2-1; D perhaps matches TRBD2 (6 bases). Germline V gene lookup returns CDR1 SGHNT and CDR2 YENEEA. The CDR3 consists of 12 residues. The CDR3 is CVSSSGRTGEFF. The CDR3, as DNA: TGTGTCAGCAGCTCCGGCCGGACGGGGGAGTTCTTC.

This clonotype was detected only once. The CDR3 does not end in the conserved phenylalanine or tryptophan, so this is likely a read error. It is unclear where the CDR3 begins or ends on the DNA, so no DNA is shown, and the CDR3 is as TCRdb lists it. This rearrangement joins TRBV11-2 to TRBJ2-7; the table calls TRBD1, which could not be checked here. The CDR3 contains 16 residues when both ends are counted. Germline CDR1 reads SGHAT; CDR2 reads FQNNGV. The CDR3 sequence is CANSLASGAGGYEQYS.

This rearrangement joins TRBV6-5 to TRBJ2-5; 9 nucleotides align to TRBD1. The germline gives CDR1 MNHEY, CDR2 SVGAGI. Germline trimming cut 2 bases from V and 7 bases from J; bases unmatched to any gene: 11. The CDR3 has 16 residues. In DNA form, the CDR3 reads TGTGCCAGCAGTTACGGCTACAACAGGGGGCTTGGGACCCAGTACTTC. It translates to CASSYGYNRGLGTQYF.

Points on this clonotype: The conserved final phenylalanine or tryptophan is absent from the CDR3, which likely points to a read error. V usage is TRBV11-1 and J usage is TRBJ2-2; perhaps TRBD1 as D (6 bases). The germline V gene encodes CDR1 SGHAT and CDR2 FQDESV (reference sequence). CDR3 size: 17 residues. CDR3 DNA: TGTGGCAGCAGGGGAAGAACGGGATCCGCGAACACCGTGGAGCTGTTTCTT. It is translated as CGSRGRTGSANTVELFL.

The V and J genes are TRBV20-1 and TRBJ1-5; unclear D gene. The CDR3 extends over 18 amino acids. Trimming left V 5 bases short and J 2 bases short, with 25 bases between. The germline CDR1 and CDR2 sequences are DFQATT and SNEGSKA (reference sequence). CDR3 amino acids: CSAHPAGIGMSGNQPQHF. The CDR3 DNA reads as TGCAGTGCTCACCCAGCCGGGATAGGGATGAGTGGCAATCAGCCCCAGCATTTT.

A remark on this clonotype: In this CDR3 the conserved last residue, phenylalanine or tryptophan, is missing, so a read error is likely. The J gene is TRBJ2-7, the V gene TRBV11-2, with D possibly TRBD1 on 6 matching bases. The CDR3 extends over 15 amino acids. V lost 4 bases and J lost 6, with 19 bases in between. Per germline, CDR1 SGHAT and CDR2 FQNNGV. The DNA for the CDR3 is TGTGCCAGCAGCTCCGGACAGCTTTACGCGCGCGAGCAGTACCTC. Residues: CASSSGQLYAREQYL.

As concerns this clonotype: Since a much larger clone is just one base distant, this may be a read error. The gene calls are TRBV28 and TRBJ2-5; either TRBD1 or TRBD2 may supply D (5 bases each). V lost 6 bases to trimming and J lost 4 bases, with 15 bases between them. Germline CDR1 MDHEN, CDR2 SYDVKM. The CDR3 contains 14 residues. The CDR3 region has the DNA TGTGCCAGCAGGAGGGACCCTGGATCAGAGACCCAGTACTTC. Translating gives CASRRDPGSETQYF. The full variable domain, with the rest looked up from reference TRBV28 and TRBJ2-5, is DVKVTQSSRYLVKRTGEKVFLECVQDMDHENMFWYRQDPGLGLRLIYFSYDVKMKEKGDIPEGYSVSREKKERFSLILESASTNQTSMYLCASRRDPGSETQYFGPGTRLLVL.

The chain recombines TRBV18 with TRBJ2-7, with 7 bases identical to TRBD1. The CDR3 is 14 residues long. Germline assignment: CDR1 KGHSH and CDR2 LQKENI. V dropped 5 bases and J dropped 5; count of bases not matched to a gene: 9. The DNA of the CDR3 is TGTGCCAGCTCATCCCGGGACAGTCGGGACGAGCAGTACTTC. This gives the protein CASSSRDSRDEQYF.

This sequence joins TRBV10-3 and TRBJ2-7; D gene ambiguous. The germline V and J ends were trimmed by 0 bases and 4 bases, with 10 bases remaining between them. The CDR3 is 14 amino acids. Germline V lookup: CDR1 ENHRY, CDR2 SYGVKD. For the CDR3, the DNA is TGTGCCATCAGTGAGTCGGTCTTGACTTACGAGCAGTACTTC. Translation: CAISESVLTYEQYF.

This clonotype was counted many times. The gene calls are TRBV5-1 and TRBJ2-5; the match to TRBD2 covers 9 bases. J lost 1 base, V lost 2 bases, and 9 bases had no gene match. Germline values: CDR1 SGHRS, CDR2 YFSETQ. The CDR3 totals 17 residues. The CDR3 here is CASSFGLAGILQETQYF. The CDR3 DNA sequence: TGCGCCAGCAGCTTTGGGCTAGCGGGAATCCTCCAAGAGACCCAGTACTTC.

Comments on this clonotype: A much more abundant neighbour one base away suggests this may be a read error. V gene TRBV6-6 combines with J gene TRBJ2-7, with 10 bases lining up with TRBD1. The J segment lost 2 bases and the V segment lost 11 bases, leaving 12 bases of the junction unmatched. The CDR3 sequence is 15 residues long. Looked up from germline, CDR1 is MNHNY and CDR2 is SVGAGI (reference sequence). The CDR3 region has the DNA TGTGCCGGCAAATACTTAGGGACAGGGGCCTACGAGCAGTACTTC. This codes for CAGKYLGTGAYEQYF.